Listed below are T cell receptor beta chains from one sample, sequenced in a study of post-analysis software for immune sequencing data. TCRdb independently ran MiXCR on the PCR reads; one entry per CDR3 protein. In the table there are fewer than 900,000 distinct CDR3 sequences, roughly 50% of which are singletons. Sequencing was done on a sample of blood. These TCRs come from a girl between 5 and 17 years old with multiple sclerosis. Each CDR3 is given with its conserved first and last residue.

v_gene	CDR3aa
TRBV7-9	CASSLEGDRGGYGYTF
TRBV29-1	CSVRDGDTEAFF
TRBV5-1	CASSLVTAEKLFF
TRBV10-3	CAISESMGSSYNEQFF
TRBV29-1	CSVEGPGGATWGTDTQYF
TRBV11-2	CASSLGQPRDEQFF
TRBV6-1	CASSQALGRDEQYF
TRBV12-3/TRBV12-4	CASSLRETDSFGQYF
TRBV7-7	CASSSDTQETQYF
TRBV5-1	CASSPLGLAGLNGQFF
TRBV7-6	CASSPRTGWAETQYF
TRBV20-1	CSARTPGQKIPGSYNEQFF
TRBV5-1	CASSLADRVYEQYF
TRBV6-5	CASSYGRVGQPQHF
TRBV24-1	CATSDLPDRVPNTGELFF
TRBV29-1	CSVRWKSNQPQHF
TRBV29-1	CSAKGLAEAGELFF
TRBV28	CASQLGTGGDRPNSPLHF
TRBV29-1	CSVLEETQYF
TRBV9	CASSVDGLQETQYF
TRBV7-2	CASGFTPYEQYF
TRBV29-1	CSVEVAGDCEQYF
TRBV25-1	CASSEPGRNHYGYTF
TRBV12-3/TRBV12-4	CASSYFGHREQYF
TRBV5-1	CASSFSGRAGNEQFF
TRBV4-3	CASSRGQENYGYTF
TRBV5-5	CASSHEGRDEQFF
TRBV28	CASSLWEGDYGYTF
TRBV5-1	CASSTLSRGQGTDTQYF
TRBV6-5	CASRGGTSGFNDTQYF
TRBV28	CASSDGLARYNEQFF
TRBV30	CACDRGGETQYF
TRBV27	CASSLSRGAGGYTF
TRBV20-1	CSASGPGGRQETQYF
TRBV20-1	CSAPPREYNSPLHF